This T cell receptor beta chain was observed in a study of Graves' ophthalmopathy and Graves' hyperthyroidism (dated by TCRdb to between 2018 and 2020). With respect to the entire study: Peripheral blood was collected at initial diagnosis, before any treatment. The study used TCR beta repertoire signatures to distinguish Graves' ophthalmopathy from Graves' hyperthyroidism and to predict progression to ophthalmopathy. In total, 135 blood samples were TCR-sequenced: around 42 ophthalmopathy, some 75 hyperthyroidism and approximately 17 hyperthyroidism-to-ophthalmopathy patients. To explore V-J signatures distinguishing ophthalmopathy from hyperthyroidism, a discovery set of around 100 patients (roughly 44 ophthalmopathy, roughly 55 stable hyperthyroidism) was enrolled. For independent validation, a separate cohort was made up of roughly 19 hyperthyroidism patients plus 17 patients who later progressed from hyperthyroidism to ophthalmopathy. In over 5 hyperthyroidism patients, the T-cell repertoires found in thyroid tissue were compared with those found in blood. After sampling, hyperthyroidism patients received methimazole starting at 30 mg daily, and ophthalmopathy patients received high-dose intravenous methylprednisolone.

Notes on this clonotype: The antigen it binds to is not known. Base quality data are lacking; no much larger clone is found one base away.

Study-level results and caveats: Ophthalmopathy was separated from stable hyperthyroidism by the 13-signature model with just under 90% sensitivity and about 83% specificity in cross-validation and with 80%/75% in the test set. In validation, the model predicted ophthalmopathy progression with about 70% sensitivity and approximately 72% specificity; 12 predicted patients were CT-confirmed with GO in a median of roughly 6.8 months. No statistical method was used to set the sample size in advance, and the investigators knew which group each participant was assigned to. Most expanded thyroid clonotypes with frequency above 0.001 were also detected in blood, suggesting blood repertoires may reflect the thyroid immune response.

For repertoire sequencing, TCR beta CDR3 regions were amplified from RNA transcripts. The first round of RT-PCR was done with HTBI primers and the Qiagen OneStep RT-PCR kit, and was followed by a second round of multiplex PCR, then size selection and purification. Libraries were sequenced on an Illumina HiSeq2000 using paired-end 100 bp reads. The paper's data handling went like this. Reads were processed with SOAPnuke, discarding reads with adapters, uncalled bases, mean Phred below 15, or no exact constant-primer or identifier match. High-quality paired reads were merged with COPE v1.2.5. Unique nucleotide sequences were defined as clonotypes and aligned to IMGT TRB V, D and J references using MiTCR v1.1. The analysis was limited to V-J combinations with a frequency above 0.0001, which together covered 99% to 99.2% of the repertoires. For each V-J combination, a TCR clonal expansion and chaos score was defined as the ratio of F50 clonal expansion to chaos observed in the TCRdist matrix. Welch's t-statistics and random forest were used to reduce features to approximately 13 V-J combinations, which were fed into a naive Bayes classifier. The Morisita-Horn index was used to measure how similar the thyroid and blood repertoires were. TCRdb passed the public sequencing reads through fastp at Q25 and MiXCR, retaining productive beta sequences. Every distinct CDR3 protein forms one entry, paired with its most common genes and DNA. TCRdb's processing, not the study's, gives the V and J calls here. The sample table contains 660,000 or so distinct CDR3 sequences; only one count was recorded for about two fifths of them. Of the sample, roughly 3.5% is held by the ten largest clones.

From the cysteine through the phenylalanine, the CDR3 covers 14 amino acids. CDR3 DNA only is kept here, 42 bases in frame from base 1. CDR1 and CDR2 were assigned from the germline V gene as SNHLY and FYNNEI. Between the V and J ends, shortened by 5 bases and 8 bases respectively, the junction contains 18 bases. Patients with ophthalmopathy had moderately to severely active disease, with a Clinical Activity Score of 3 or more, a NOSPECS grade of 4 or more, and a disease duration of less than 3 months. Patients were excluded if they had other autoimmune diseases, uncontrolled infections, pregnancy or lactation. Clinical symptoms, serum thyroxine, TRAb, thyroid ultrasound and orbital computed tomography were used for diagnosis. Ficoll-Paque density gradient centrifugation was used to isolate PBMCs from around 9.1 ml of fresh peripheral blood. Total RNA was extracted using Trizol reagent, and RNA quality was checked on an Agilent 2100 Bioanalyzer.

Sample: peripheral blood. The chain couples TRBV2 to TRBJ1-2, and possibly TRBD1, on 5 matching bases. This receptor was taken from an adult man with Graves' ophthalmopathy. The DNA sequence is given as TGTGCCAGCAGTCGTCCAGGGATCGCCGGGGGCTACACCTTC. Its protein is CASSRPGIAGGYTF.